This T cell receptor (beta chain) originates from a study of CD8 T cells in ankylosing spondylitis. The V gene's germline CDR1 is MNHEY and CDR2 SVGAGI. This CDR3 has 18 amino acids. V was pared by 0 bases and J by 1 base, with 3 bases of the junction left unmatched. Study results and limitations: Peripheral blood held disease-linked clones only at relatively low frequency, and these were CD8+. Clones tied to disease were said to be significantly enriched in matched ankylosing spondylitis synovial fluid. Seven to nine highly homologous variants formed a TCR beta motif that appeared characteristic of ankylosing spondylitis blood. There were earlier reports of some motif variants in reactive arthritis synovial fluid and blood.

As the method for making TCR beta libraries, quantitative 5'-RACE with molecular barcodes was used. MiXCR, run by TCRdb on the 5' RACE reads, gives a single entry per CDR3 protein. The sample lists about 420,000 distinct CDR3 sequences; around 24% were seen once. This clonotype was counted a few times. Its cognate antigen is unknown. Sequenced input: blood, either unsorted or a sorted T cell fraction (not recorded which). This chain connects TRBV6-5 to TRBJ2-3, with 14 bases lining up with TRBD2. The clonotype was recovered from a male donor with ankylosing spondylitis. The CDR3 here is CASSYSTGLAGGTDTQYF. The CDR3 DNA reads TGTGCCAGCAGTTACTCGACGGGACTAGCGGGAGGCACAGATACGCAGTATTTT.